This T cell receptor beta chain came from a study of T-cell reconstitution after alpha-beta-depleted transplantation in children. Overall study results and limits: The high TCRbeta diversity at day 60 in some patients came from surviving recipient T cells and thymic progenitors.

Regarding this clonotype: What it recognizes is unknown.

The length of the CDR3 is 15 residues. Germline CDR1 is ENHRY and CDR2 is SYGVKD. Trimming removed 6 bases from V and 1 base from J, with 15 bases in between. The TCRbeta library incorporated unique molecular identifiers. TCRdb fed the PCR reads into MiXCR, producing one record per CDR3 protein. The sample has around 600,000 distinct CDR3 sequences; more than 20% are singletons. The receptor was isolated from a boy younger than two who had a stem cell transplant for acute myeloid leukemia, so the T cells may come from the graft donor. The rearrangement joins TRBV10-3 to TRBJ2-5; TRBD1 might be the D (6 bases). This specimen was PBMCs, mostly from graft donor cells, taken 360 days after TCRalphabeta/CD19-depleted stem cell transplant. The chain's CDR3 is CAISGDIGLQETQYF. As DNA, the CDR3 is TGTGCCATCAGCGGGGACATCGGTCTCCAAGAGACCCAGTACTTC.